The 22 T cell receptor beta chains below were found in one sample sequenced in a study of T cells after yellow fever vaccination. TCRdb re-derived calls from the 5' RACE reads in MiXCR, one entry per CDR3 protein. The data contain about 360,000 distinct CDR3 sequences, over 5% of them singletons. This specimen consisted of PBMCs, obtained 5 days after the yellow fever booster vaccination. The receptors were gathered from a young man who received the YFV17D yellow fever vaccine.

The chain carries TRBV5-1 and TRBJ2-3; D is ambiguous. Trimming pared 6 bases from V and 0 bases from J, leaving 11 bases between. Germline values: CDR1 SGHRS, CDR2 YFSETQ. The CDR3 is made up of 14 amino acids. The CDR3 reads CASTPSSSTDTQYF. CDR3 in DNA: TGCGCCAGCACTCCTTCGTCAAGCACAGATACGCAGTATTTT.

This clonotype was counted many times. One end of the junction fails to match germline, which may point to a read error. The chain links TRBV15 to TRBJ2-1, with 8 bases that match TRBD1. The CDR3 contains 15 residues. Germline lookup yields CDR1 LNHNV and CDR2 YYDKDF (reference sequence). The CDR3 DNA reads as TGTGCCACCACCAGAACAGGGGGACGGTACAATGAGCAGTTCTTC. Its translation: CATTRTGGRYNEQFF.

Many counts were recorded for this clonotype. The CDR3 DNA is TGTGCCAGCAGCCGCGAACTAGGTTCAGAGTCCTACGAGCAGTACTTC. Protein product: CASSRELGSESYEQYF. The gene calls are TRBV5-5 and TRBJ2-7, with TRBD2 as a possible D gene (5 bases). Trimming stripped 4 bases from V and 1 base from J, with 18 bases between. Germline V gives CDR1 SGHKS, CDR2 YYEKEE (reference sequence). CDR3 size: 16 residues.

The chain is built from TRBV20-1 and TRBJ2-7; 9 bases fit TRBD1. Germline CDR1 is DFQATT and CDR2 is SNEGSKA (reference sequence). The CDR3 is 12 residues long. Trimming at V came to 4 bases and at J to 7 bases, leaving 5 bases not matched to a gene. This CDR3 reads CSAIQGAREQYF. For the CDR3, the DNA is TGCAGTGCTATACAGGGGGCGAGGGAGCAGTACTTC.

In its sample, this clonotype was seen many times. The rearrangement links TRBV29-1 to TRBJ2-1, with 8 bases identical to TRBD2. With 4 bases clipped from V and 8 bases from J, the junction kept 13 bases outside the gene matches. The CDR3 length is 15 residues. Germline V CDR1 and CDR2: SQVTM, ANQGSEA. The CDR3: CSVADPGLVAHEQFF. The CDR3 DNA reads as TGCAGCGTTGCGGATCCGGGACTAGTCGCCCATGAGCAGTTCTTC.

This chain connects TRBV11-1 to TRBJ2-7, with 14 bases lining up with TRBD2. V dropped 4 bases and J dropped 2; count of bases not matched to a gene: 10. From germline, CDR1 is SGHAT and CDR2 FQDESV (reference sequence). The CDR3 runs to 18 residues. The CDR3 DNA is TGTGCCAGCAGCTCTCCGGGACTAGCGGGAGATTCGCCCTACGAGCAGTACTTC. Amino acids: CASSSPGLAGDSPYEQYF.

This clonotype was found many times. CDR3 sequence (DNA): TGTGCCAGCAGTTACTCGTCAAGAGGCAAAAACATTCAGTACTTC. Encoded protein: CASSYSSRGKNIQYF. This sequence joins TRBV6-5 and TRBJ2-4; D uncertain. There are 15 residues in the CDR3. CDR1 is MNHEY and CDR2 is SVGAGI in the germline V gene. V was clipped by 0 bases and J by 3 bases, with 9 bases between them.

This clonotype was seen many times. The gene calls are TRBV20-1 and TRBJ1-2; D remains unclear. With 5 bases removed from V and 5 bases from J, the gap between germline ends came to 21 bases. The V gene's germline CDR1 is DFQATT and CDR2 SNEGSKA (reference sequence). This CDR3 is built from 15 residues. The DNA of the CDR3 is TGCAGTGCTCCCATCGTACAATTTGCGAATTATGGCTACACCTTC. It is translated as CSAPIVQFANYGYTF.

This clonotype has just a few counts. This rearrangement joins TRBV5-4 to TRBJ2-1, with D tentatively TRBD1 (5 bases). Germline CDR1 and CDR2: SGHNT and YYREEE (reference sequence). The CDR3 runs to 15 residues. V was pared by 4 bases and J by 7 bases, with 18 bases between. CDR3 residues: CASSATIRGDNEQFF. CDR3 coding DNA: TGTGCCAGCAGCGCGACCATTAGGGGTGATAATGAGCAGTTCTTC.

This clonotype was picked up a small number of times. This rearrangement joins TRBV29-1 to TRBJ2-5; D remains unclear. Trimming pared 6 bases from V and 2 bases from J, leaving 16 bases between. The CDR3 contains 14 residues. The germline CDR1 and CDR2 sequences are SQVTM and ANQGSEA. In DNA, the CDR3 is TGCAGCGTGACTGGTCGCAGTCAACAAGAGACCCAGTACTTC. As protein: CSVTGRSQQETQYF.

The gene calls are TRBV3-1 and TRBJ2-7; D remains unclear. Germline CDR1 reads LGHDT; CDR2 reads YNNKEL (reference sequence). The length of the CDR3 is 11 residues. The V end lost 8 bases, the J end lost 1 base, and 6 bases lay between the germline ends. The CDR3 DNA sequence: TGTGCCAGCGGGTATTCCTACGAGCAGTACTTC. It specifies CASGYSYEQYF.

The chain couples TRBV18 to TRBJ2-1; 8 bases map to TRBD2. V was clipped by 3 bases and J by 1 base; unmatched bases: 11. The CDR3 runs to 18 residues. Germline CDR1 and CDR2: KGHSH and LQKENI. The CDR3 coding sequence is TGTGCCAGCTCACCCCGGGGGGGGGGATCTGGATCCTACAATGAGCAGTTCTTC. Encoded protein: CASSPRGGGSGSYNEQFF.

Regarding this clonotype: A much larger clone lies one base from this, so it may be a read error. The chain recombines TRBV11-3 with TRBJ2-1, with D possibly called TRBD1 or TRBD2 (6 bases each). The CDR3 spans 15 residues. CDR1 SGHNT and CDR2 YENEEA come from the germline V gene. In DNA, the CDR3 is TGTGCCAGCAGCTTAGGGACTACCCAGGGGAGTGAGCTGTTCTTC. It specifies CASSLGTTQGSELFF.

This clonotype was picked up many times. An end of the junction does not agree with germline; a read error may underlie this. This rearrangement joins TRBV5-1 to TRBJ2-1; tentative D call: TRBD2 (6 bases). Germline V gene sequence: CDR1 SGHRS, CDR2 YFSETQ. This CDR3 is built from 14 residues. CDR3 bases: TGTGCCAGCAGTTTGGGACTGGACTACAATGAGCAGTTCTTC. Protein sequence: CASSLGLDYNEQFF.

This clonotype was found a few times. This rearrangement joins TRBV24-1 to TRBJ2-5; perhaps TRBD2 as D (5 bases). The CDR3 totals 15 residues. Germline V gene lookup returns CDR1 KGHDR and CDR2 SFDVKD. Trimming removed 6 bases at V and 0 bases at J, with 13 bases between. The CDR3 DNA reads as TGTGCCACCAGTACTAGGGTCTTATACCAAGAGACCCAGTACTTC. It specifies CATSTRVLYQETQYF.

The chain links TRBV20-1 to TRBJ2-3; TRBD2 matches 9 bases. There are 11 residues in the CDR3. Germline lookup yields CDR1 DFQATT and CDR2 SNEGSKA (reference sequence). The V segment lost 5 bases and the J segment 12 bases; nucleotides outside the gene matches: 6. This CDR3 reads CSAGDGTSQYF. The CDR3 coding sequence is TGCAGTGCTGGGGATGGGACTAGCCAGTATTTT.

This clonotype has ten or more counts. CDR3 protein: CASSEDWRGYEMNTEAFF. The DNA of the CDR3 is TGTGCCAGCAGTGAAGATTGGCGGGGCTATGAAATGAACACTGAAGCTTTCTTT. V gene TRBV2 combines with J gene TRBJ1-1, with a possible D match to TRBD1 (5 bases). The ends were cut back, 1 base at V and 0 bases at J, with 18 bases in the middle. Germline V gene data show CDR1 as SNHLY and CDR2 as FYNNEI. This CDR3 has 18 residues.

This clonotype has ten or more counts. The rearrangement uses TRBV24-1 and TRBJ2-3, with unresolved D. This CDR3 is 16 amino acids long. In germline, CDR1 is KGHDR, CDR2 SFDVKD. The ends were cut back, 0 bases at V and 0 bases at J, with 9 bases in the middle. CDR3 in amino acids: CATSDLKLGSTDTQYF. The CDR3 coding sequence is TGTGCCACCAGTGATTTGAAGCTAGGGAGCACAGATACGCAGTATTTT.

In its sample, this clonotype was seen a few times. This chain uses TRBV20-1 with TRBJ2-7; TRBD2 agrees at 7 bases. The V gene end was trimmed by 0 bases and the J gene end by 7 bases; junction bases not matched to a gene: 9. The CDR3 totals 14 residues. Germline lookup yields CDR1 DFQATT and CDR2 SNEGSKA (reference sequence). The CDR3 sequence is CSARDKEGAGEQYF. CDR3 DNA: TGCAGTGCTAGAGATAAGGAGGGAGCGGGGGAGCAGTACTTC.

This clonotype was observed a handful of times. This rearrangement joins TRBV12-3 or TRBV12-4 to TRBJ2-7; either TRBD1 or TRBD2 may supply D (6 bases each). Trimming stripped 6 bases from V and 6 bases from J, with 18 bases between. The CDR3 spans 14 residues. The CDR3 protein is CASSGGGGAVEQYF. Here the CDR3 DNA reads TGTGCCAGCAGCGGCGGAGGGGGAGCGGTCGAGCAGTACTTC.

This clonotype was seen ten or more times. The V gene is TRBV20-1, the J gene TRBJ2-3, with D perhaps TRBD2 (5 bases). The CDR3 length is 10 residues. CDR1 is DFQATT and CDR2 is SNEGSKA in the germline V gene (reference sequence). The V gene lost 6 bases and the J gene lost 5 bases, with 6 bases spanning the gap. The CDR3 DNA reads as TGCAGTGCGGACTTAGATACGCAGTATTTT. Residues: CSADLDTQYF.

The chain employs TRBV7-2 and TRBJ2-7, with 7 positions matching TRBD2. CDR3 size: 16 residues. In germline, CDR1 is SGHTA, CDR2 FQGNSA. V trimming: 5 bases; J trimming: 4 bases; junction bases outside the gene matches: 14. The CDR3 protein is CASSRYASGEWYEQYF. DNA for the CDR3: TGTGCCAGCAGCCGCTATGCTAGCGGAGAGTGGTACGAGCAGTACTTC.